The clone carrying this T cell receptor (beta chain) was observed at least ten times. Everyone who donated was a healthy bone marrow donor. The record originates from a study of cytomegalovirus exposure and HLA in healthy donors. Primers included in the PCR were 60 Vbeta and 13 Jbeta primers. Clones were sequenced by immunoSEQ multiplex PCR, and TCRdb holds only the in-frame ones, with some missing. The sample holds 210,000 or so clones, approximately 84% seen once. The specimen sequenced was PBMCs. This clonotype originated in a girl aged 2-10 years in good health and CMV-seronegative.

The CDR3 reads CASSFGATVANSPLHF. CDR3 DNA: TGTGCCAGCAGTTTTGGAGCGACAGTCGCGAACTCACCCCTCCACTTT. The rearrangement links TRBV5-6 to TRBJ1-6; tentative D call: TRBD1 (5 bases). This CDR3 has 16 residues. Germline CDR1 reads SGHDT; CDR2 reads YYEEEE. V shed 5 bases and J shed 10 bases, with 22 bases lying between them.